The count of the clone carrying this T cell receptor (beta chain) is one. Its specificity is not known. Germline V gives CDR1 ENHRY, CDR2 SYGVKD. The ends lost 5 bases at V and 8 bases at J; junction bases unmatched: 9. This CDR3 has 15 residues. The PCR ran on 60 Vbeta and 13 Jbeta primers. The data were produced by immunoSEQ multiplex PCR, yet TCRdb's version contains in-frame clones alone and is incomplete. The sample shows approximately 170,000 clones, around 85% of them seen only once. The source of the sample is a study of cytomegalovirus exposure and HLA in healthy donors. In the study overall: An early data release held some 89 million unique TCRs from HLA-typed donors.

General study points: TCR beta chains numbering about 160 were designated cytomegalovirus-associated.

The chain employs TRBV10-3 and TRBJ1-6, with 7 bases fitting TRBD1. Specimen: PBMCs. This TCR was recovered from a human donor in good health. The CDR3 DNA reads TGTGCCATCAGTAGGGCCGGGACAGTGGATTCACCCCTCCACTTT. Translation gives CAISRAGTVDSPLHF.